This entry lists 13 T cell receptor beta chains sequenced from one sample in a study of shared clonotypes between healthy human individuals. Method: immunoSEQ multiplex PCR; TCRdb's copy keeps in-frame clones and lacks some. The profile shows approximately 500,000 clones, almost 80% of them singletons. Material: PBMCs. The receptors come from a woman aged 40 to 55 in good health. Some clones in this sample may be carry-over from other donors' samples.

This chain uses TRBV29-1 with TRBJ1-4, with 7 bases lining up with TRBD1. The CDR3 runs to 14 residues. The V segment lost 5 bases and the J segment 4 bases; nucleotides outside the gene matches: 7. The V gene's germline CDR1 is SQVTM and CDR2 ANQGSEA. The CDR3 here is CSVKTGVDNEKLFF. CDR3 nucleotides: TGCAGCGTTAAAACAGGGGTGGATAATGAAAAACTGTTTTTT.

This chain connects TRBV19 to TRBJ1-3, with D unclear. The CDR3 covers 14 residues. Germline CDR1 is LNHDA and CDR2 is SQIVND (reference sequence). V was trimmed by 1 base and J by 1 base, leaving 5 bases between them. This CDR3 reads CASSIGESGNTIYF. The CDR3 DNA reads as TGTGCCAGTAGTATAGGGGAATCTGGAAACACCATATATTTT.

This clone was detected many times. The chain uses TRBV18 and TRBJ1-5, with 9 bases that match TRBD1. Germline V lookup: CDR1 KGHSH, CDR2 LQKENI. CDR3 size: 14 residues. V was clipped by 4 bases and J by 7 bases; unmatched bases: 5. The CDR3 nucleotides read TGTGCCAGCTCACACAGGGGGCCGGGGCAGCCCCAGCATTTT. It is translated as CASSHRGPGQPQHF.

The CDR3 sequence: CASTNQGGGYEQYF. The DNA of the CDR3 is TGTGCCAGCACCAACCAGGGGGGGGGATACGAGCAGTACTTC. V gene TRBV7-2 combines with J gene TRBJ2-7; possibly TRBD1 or TRBD2 for D (7 bases each). With 7 bases removed from V and 4 bases from J, the gap between germline ends came to 17 bases. The CDR3 spans 14 residues. CDR1 and CDR2 from the germline V gene are SGHTA and FQGNSA. The full variable domain, with the rest looked up from reference TRBV7-2 and TRBJ2-7, is GAGVSQSPSNKVTEKGKDVELRCDPISGHTALYWYRQSLGQGLEFLIYFQGNSAPDKSGLPSDRFSAERTGGSVSTLTIQRTQQEDSAVYLCASTNQGGGYEQYFGPGTRLTVT.

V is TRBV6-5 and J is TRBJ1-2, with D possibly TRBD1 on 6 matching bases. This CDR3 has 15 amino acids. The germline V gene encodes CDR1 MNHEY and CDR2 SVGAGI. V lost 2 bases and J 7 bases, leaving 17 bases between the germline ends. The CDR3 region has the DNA TGTGCCAGCAGTTACCGACCGGACAGCGGTGGTGGCTACACCTTC. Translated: CASSYRPDSGGGYTF.

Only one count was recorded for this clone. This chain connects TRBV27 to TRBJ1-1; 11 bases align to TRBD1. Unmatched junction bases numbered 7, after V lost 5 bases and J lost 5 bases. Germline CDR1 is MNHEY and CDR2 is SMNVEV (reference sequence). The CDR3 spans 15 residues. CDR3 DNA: TGTGCCAGCAGTCAGAGGGACAGGGGGATGACTGAAGCTTTCTTT. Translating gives CASSQRDRGMTEAFF.

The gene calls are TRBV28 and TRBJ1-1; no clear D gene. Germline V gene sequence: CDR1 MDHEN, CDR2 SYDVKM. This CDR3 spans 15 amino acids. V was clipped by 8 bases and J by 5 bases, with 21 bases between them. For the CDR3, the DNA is TGTGCCAGCTCACTCGACCGGGTAAGCGGTACTGAAGCTTTCTTT. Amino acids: CASSLDRVSGTEAFF.

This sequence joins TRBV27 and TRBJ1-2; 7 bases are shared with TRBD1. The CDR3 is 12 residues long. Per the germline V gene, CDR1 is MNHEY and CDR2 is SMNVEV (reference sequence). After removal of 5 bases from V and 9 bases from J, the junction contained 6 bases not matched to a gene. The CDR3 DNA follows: TGTGCCAGCAGTGAAGGACAGGCGAGCTACACCTTC. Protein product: CASSEGQASYTF.

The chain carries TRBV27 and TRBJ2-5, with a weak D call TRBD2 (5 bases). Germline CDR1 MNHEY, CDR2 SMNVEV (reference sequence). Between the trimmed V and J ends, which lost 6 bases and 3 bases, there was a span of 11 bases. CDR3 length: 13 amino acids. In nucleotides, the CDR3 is TGTGCCAGCAGGTCTAGAGGGAAAGAGACCCAGTACTTC. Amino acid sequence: CASRSRGKETQYF.

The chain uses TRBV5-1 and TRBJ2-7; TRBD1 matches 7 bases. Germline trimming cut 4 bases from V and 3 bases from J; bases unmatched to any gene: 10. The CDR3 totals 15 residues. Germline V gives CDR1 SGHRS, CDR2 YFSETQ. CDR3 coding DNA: TGCGCCAGCAGCCCGATCACAGGGGTAATCTACGAGCAGTACTTC. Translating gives CASSPITGVIYEQYF.

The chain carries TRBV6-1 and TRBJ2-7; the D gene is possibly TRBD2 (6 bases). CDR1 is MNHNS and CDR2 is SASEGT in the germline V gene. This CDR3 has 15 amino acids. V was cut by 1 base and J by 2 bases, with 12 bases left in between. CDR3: CASSEGAGFAYEQYF. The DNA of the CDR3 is TGTGCCAGCAGTGAAGGTGCGGGATTTGCCTACGAGCAGTACTTC.

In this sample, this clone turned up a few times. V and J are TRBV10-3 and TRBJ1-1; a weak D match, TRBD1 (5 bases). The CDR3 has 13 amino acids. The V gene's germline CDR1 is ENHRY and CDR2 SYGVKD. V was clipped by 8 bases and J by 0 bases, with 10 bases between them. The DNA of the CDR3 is TGTGCCATCCGGGGCTTTATGAACACTGAAGCTTTCTTT. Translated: CAIRGFMNTEAFF.

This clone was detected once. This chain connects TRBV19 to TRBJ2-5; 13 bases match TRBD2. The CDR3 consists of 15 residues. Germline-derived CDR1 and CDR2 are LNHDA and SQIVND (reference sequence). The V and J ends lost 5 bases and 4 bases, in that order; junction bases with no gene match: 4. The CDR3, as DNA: TGTGCCAGTAGTCCACGGACTAGCGGGAGAGAGACCCAGTACTTC. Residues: CASSPRTSGRETQYF.